The T cell receptor (beta chain) described here comes from a study of cytomegalovirus exposure and HLA in healthy donors. 60 Vbeta and 13 Jbeta primers were used in PCR. Using immunoSEQ multiplex PCR, the repertoire was profiled, and TCRdb retains in-frame clones only, with some absent. The sample contains some 140,000 clones, more than 70% of which appear only once. The length of the CDR3 is 15 residues. Trimming at V came to 5 bases and at J to 4 bases, leaving 6 bases not matched to a gene. Germline-derived CDR1 and CDR2 are SEHNR and FQNEAQ (reference sequence). Sequences were obtained from PBMCs. The sequence was obtained from a middle-aged man in good health and CMV-seronegative. The J gene is TRBJ1-3, the V gene TRBV7-9; 9 nucleotides match TRBD1. This chain's CDR3 is CASSPAGTGGNTIYF. The CDR3 bases are TGTGCCAGCAGCCCCGCCGGGACAGGGGGAAACACCATATATTTT.